A single sample is the source of the 7 T cell receptor beta chains below, sequenced in a study of T cell clonotyping in hematopoietic cell transplantation. The table came from immunoSEQ multiplex PCR; TCRdb's copy has only in-frame clones and leaves some out. This table holds fewer than 100,000 clones, approximately 95% found once. The sample's time point: recipient sample about 28 days before transplant, after cytoreduction. The sequencing used peripheral blood mononuclear cells, collected before stem cell transplant. Receptors originate from a woman aged 50 to 60 with acute myeloid leukemia. Some clones in this sample may be carry-over from other donors' samples.

This chain connects TRBV25-1 to TRBJ2-2, with a tentative D call TRBD2 (6 bases). V was pared by 6 bases and J by 5 bases, with 19 bases between. Germline V gives CDR1 MGHDK, CDR2 SYGVNS. The CDR3 totals 16 residues. The CDR3 DNA sequence: TGTGCCAGCAGGTCGGAGAGGGAGGTTTGGACCGGGGAGCTGTTTTTT. This gives the protein CASRSEREVWTGELFF.

The V and J genes are TRBV30 and TRBJ2-5; TRBD2 matches at 9 bases. Per the germline V gene, CDR1 is GTSNPN and CDR2 is SVGIG (reference sequence). J lost 5 bases, V lost 1 base, and 8 bases had no gene match. This CDR3 region has 15 residues. CDR3 in amino acids: CAWSDNSGGLETQYF. For the CDR3, the DNA is TGTGCCTGGAGTGATAATAGCGGGGGACTCGAGACCCAGTACTTC.

V usage is TRBV27 and J usage is TRBJ2-3; D gene uncertain. The CDR3 is 14 residues long. V was shortened by 5 bases and J by 4 bases, with 13 bases between the two germline ends. CDR1 is MNHEY, CDR2 SMNVEV, per germline (reference sequence). CDR3 DNA: TGTGCCAGCAGTCTCCGCGGTGGGTCAGATACGCAGTATTTT. It codes for CASSLRGGSDTQYF.

The V and J genes are TRBV2 and TRBJ1-2; D is unresolved. V was trimmed by 2 bases and J by 3 bases, leaving 13 bases between them. The CDR3 runs 15 residues. Germline CDR1 and CDR2: SNHLY and FYNNEI. This CDR3 reads CASSERKVSDYGYTF. The CDR3 DNA reads TGTGCCAGCAGTGAAAGGAAGGTTTCAGACTATGGCTACACCTTC. Based on the CDR3 plus reference TRBV2 and TRBJ1-2, the full variable domain is EPEVTQTPSHQVTQMGQEVILRCVPISNHLYFYWYRQILGQKVEFLVSFYNNEISEKSEIFDDQFSVERPDGSNFTLKIRSTKLEDSAMYFCASSERKVSDYGYTFGSGTRLTVV.

The chain links TRBV7-9 to TRBJ2-3, with a tentative D call TRBD2 (6 bases). The CDR3 has 15 amino acids. Trimming removed 5 bases at V and 0 bases at J, with 12 bases between. Germline V gene data show CDR1 as SEHNR and CDR2 as FQNEAQ (reference sequence). CDR3 protein: CASSLGGASTDTQYF. CDR3 sequence (DNA): TGTGCCAGCAGCCTGGGGGGTGCTAGCACAGATACGCAGTATTTT.

The CDR3 spells CTSSQVPLYYEQYF. The CDR3, as DNA: TGCACCAGCAGCCAAGTTCCTTTATACTACGAGCAGTACTTC. This rearrangement joins TRBV1 to TRBJ2-7; TRBD2 is the table's D call and was not checked against the DNA. TRBV1 is termed a pseudogene. The CDR3 is 14 amino acids.

This chain links TRBV5-5 with TRBJ1-1, with a tentative D call TRBD1 (5 bases). This CDR3 spans 15 amino acids. Trimming removed 4 bases from V and 6 bases from J, with 19 bases in between. CDR1 and CDR2 from the germline V gene are SGHKS and YYEKEE (reference sequence). The CDR3 here is CASSLLPGPRAEAFF. For the CDR3, the DNA is TGTGCCAGCAGCCTCCTGCCGGGGCCCAGGGCTGAAGCTTTCTTT.